This T cell receptor (beta chain) was retrieved from a study of chemoradiotherapy in HPV16-positive cancers. Across the study: Candidate HPV-specific T-cell clones and common TCR motifs came from functional assays in two HPV16-positive patients. Study-level findings and limits: The functional HPV-specific definition rests on just two HPV16-positive patients. Candidate HPV-specific clones and E7-related TCR motifs grew in tumor during treatment.

Of note for this clone: The antigen remains undetermined.

Repeated repertoire sampling spanned the course of chemoradiotherapy. Method: immunoSEQ multiplex PCR; TCRdb's copy keeps in-frame clones and lacks some. The top ten hold around 10% of the sample, which has 4,000 or so clones, about 72% seen once. There are 14 residues in the CDR3. The V gene's germline CDR1 is LNHDA and CDR2 SQIVND (reference sequence). V lost 9 bases, J lost 0 bases, and 12 bases lay in between. This chain uses TRBV19 with TRBJ1-5; D unresolved. The material sequenced was tumor tissue, taken from a patient who underwent chemoradiotherapy. This TCR was recovered from a human donor with HPV-associated anogenital cancer. CDR3 region: CASSDGYSNQPQHF. The CDR3, as DNA: TGTGCCAGCTCCGACGGTTATAGCAATCAGCCCCAGCATTTT.